The rows below give T cell receptor beta chains drawn from one sample of a study of CD8+ T cells in alopecia areata. The method was immunoSEQ multiplex PCR; TCRdb's version includes in-frame clones alone and lacks a portion of them. The sample shows about 250,000 clones, about 68% of them seen only once. The material was CD4+ T cells sorted from blood, obtained at week 0. These receptors came from a human donor with alopecia areata. Both conserved end residues are trimmed from each CDR3. Each record gives: CDR3 protein, clone size, J gene, V gene. Expanded clones get a size class; other rows say once, few or many, or leave the size out.

CDR3: ASSAALDTEAF
size: -
J: TRBJ1-1
V: TRBV7-3

CDR3: SAGVRMDTQY
size: -
J: TRBJ2-3
V: TRBV29-1

CDR3: ASSEGRGRTDTQY
size: -
J: TRBJ2-3
V: TRBV2

CDR3: ASSEQGHGELF
size: -
J: TRBJ2-2
V: TRBV2

CDR3: ASSLAGQDFEQY
size: -
J: TRBJ2-7
V: TRBV7-9

CDR3: SVTGEGETQY
size: -
J: TRBJ2-5
V: TRBV29-1

CDR3: ASSEQGNYGYT
size: -
J: TRBJ1-2
V: TRBV6-5

CDR3: ASSLVADTQY
size: -
J: TRBJ2-3
V: TRBV7-9

CDR3: ASSPSGPLGNEQY
size: -
J: TRBJ2-7
V: TRBV5-1

CDR3: ASSKGERGGEETQY
size: -
J: TRBJ2-5
V: TRBV4-2

CDR3: ASSFRVGPYGYT
size: -
J: TRBJ1-2
V: TRBV28

CDR3: ASSLDAGLADTQY
size: -
J: TRBJ2-3
V: TRBV11-2

CDR3: ASSQPNTGDEQY
size: once
J: TRBJ2-7
V: TRBV4-1

CDR3: ASSPWEGEQF
size: -
J: TRBJ2-1
V: TRBV9

CDR3: ASSSRDSPKGAF
size: -
J: TRBJ1-1
V: TRBV6-6

CDR3: AIRGLAGVYNEQF
size: few
J: TRBJ2-1
V: TRBV10-3

CDR3: ASSDPFRRHYEQY
size: -
J: TRBJ2-7
V: TRBV25-1

CDR3: AWMRGQGVTDTQY
size: -
J: TRBJ2-3
V: TRBV30

CDR3: AWGGPTQY
size: few
J: TRBJ2-3
V: TRBV30

CDR3: SVAGNTKAF
size: -
J: TRBJ1-1
V: TRBV29-1

CDR3: ASSLMGFYEQY
size: few
J: TRBJ2-7
V: TRBV5-6

CDR3: ASSLMGVLLETQY
size: -
J: TRBJ2-5
V: TRBV5-1

CDR3: ASSLVGGGTDTQY
size: once
J: TRBJ2-3
V: TRBV7-2

CDR3: ASSLGGRMDQPQH
size: -
J: TRBJ1-5
V: TRBV5-4

CDR3: ASRSDRDYEQY
size: few
J: TRBJ2-7
V: TRBV7-2

CDR3: ASSLRSAYSTDTQY
size: -
J: TRBJ2-3
V: TRBV13

CDR3: ASRVRQFEAF
size: -
J: TRBJ1-1
V: TRBV6-5

CDR3: ASSLRPNYQETQY
size: few
J: TRBJ2-5
V: TRBV11-2

CDR3: ASSVALVEGTGLGNEQF
size: -
J: TRBJ2-1
V: TRBV9